A selection of T cell receptor beta chains follows, all from one sample in a study of cytomegalovirus exposure and HLA in healthy donors. Clones were read by immunoSEQ multiplex PCR, and TCRdb kept only the in-frame ones, dropping some. The sample shows some 76,000 clones, 65% to 85% of them seen only once. The sample comprised PBMCs. Receptors were obtained from a woman between 50 and 59 years old in good health and CMV-seronegative. CDR3s include the opening cysteine and the closing phenylalanine or tryptophan. Fields, in order: V gene, clone size, J gene, D gene, CDR3 protein, CDR3 DNA. A D gene is named only where the DNA matches it firmly. Size values are once, few and many counts, or a class for expanded clones, and some rows have none.

TRBV13	-	TRBJ1-1	TRBD1	CASSPRRGRITEAFF	TGTGCCAGCAGCCCTCGAAGGGGGCGGATCACTGAAGCTTTCTTT
TRBV7-2	once	TRBJ2-1	TRBD2	CASSLQSSGSSNEQFF	TGTGCCAGCAGCTTACAGTCTAGCGGGAGTAGCAATGAGCAGTTCTTC
TRBV15	-	TRBJ2-7	TRBD2	CATSREASGSGYEQYF	TGTGCCACCAGCAGAGAGGCTAGCGGGAGTGGCTACGAGCAGTACTTC
TRBV5-8	-	TRBJ2-7	TRBD1	CASSPEGQGYEQYF	TGTGCCAGCAGCCCGGAGGGACAGGGATACGAGCAGTACTTC
TRBV5-5	-	TRBJ1-4	-	CASRRDPTTNEKLFF	TGTGCCAGCAGAAGAGATCCTACAACTAATGAAAAACTGTTTTTT
TRBV19	-	TRBJ2-5	TRBD2	CASSIAGGVGPTETQYF	TGTGCCAGTAGTATAGCGGGAGGTGTAGGTCCCACAGAGACCCAGTACTTC
TRBV7-2	-	TRBJ2-1	-	CASSLSQADEQFF	TGTGCCAGCAGCTTATCCCAGGCCGATGAGCAGTTCTTC
TRBV9	-	TRBJ1-1	TRBD1	CASSVEGDRGWSEAFF	TGTGCCAGCAGCGTAGAGGGGGACAGGGGATGGTCTGAAGCTTTCTTT
TRBV4-1	few	TRBJ2-5	TRBD2	CASSPSPGGTSRETQYF	TGCGCCAGCAGCCCATCCCCGGGCGGGACTAGCAGAGAGACCCAGTACTTC
TRBV25-1	-	TRBJ2-7	TRBD2	CASSATGTTYF	TGTGCCAGCAGTGCAACCGGGACTACTTACTTC
TRBV4-1	once	TRBJ2-2	TRBD2	CASSQVGLITGELFF	TGCGCCAGCAGCCAAGTGGGACTAATCACCGGGGAGCTGTTTTTT
TRBV5-1	-	TRBJ1-1	-	CASSLANPRGSEAFF	TGCGCCAGCAGCTTGGCTAATCCCAGGGGATCTGAAGCTTTCTTT
TRBV5-1	few	TRBJ1-1	-	CASSPRTDMNTEAFF	TGCGCCAGCAGCCCGCGGACAGACATGAACACTGAAGCTTTCTTT
TRBV15	-	TRBJ2-1	-	CATSRGRGNSYNEQFF	TGTGCCACCAGCAGAGGGCGTGGTAACAGTTACAATGAGCAGTTCTTC
TRBV7-2	-	TRBJ2-1	-	CASSLSHFEQFF	TGTGCCAGCAGCTTATCCCATTTTGAGCAGTTCTTC
TRBV11-3	once	TRBJ2-2	TRBD2	CASSLDEVGGNANTGELFF	TGTGCCAGCAGCTTAGATGAGGTGGGAGGGAACGCGAACACCGGGGAGCTGTTTTTT